Each of the 17 T cell receptor beta chains below was sequenced from the same sample in a study of OX40 agonist ivuxolimab in advanced cancers. Only in-frame clones appear in the TCRdb table, and some are missing; sequencing was by immunoSEQ multiplex PCR. Here the sample spans around 81,000 clones, about 86% being singletons. This sample comprised CD4+ or CD8+ T cells sorted from blood, obtained in a trial of the OX40 agonist ivuxolimab. The receptors were sampled from an adult with an advanced solid tumor such as melanoma, head and neck, liver or kidney cancer.

Concerning this clone itself: Other DNA sequences in this specimen translate into the identical CDR3. The chain links TRBV19 to TRBJ1-5, with 9 bases lining up with TRBD1. With V trimmed by 4 bases and J by 7 bases, 11 bases remained unmatched. CDR1 and CDR2 from the germline V gene are LNHDA and SQIVND (reference sequence). The CDR3 length is 16 residues. The CDR3 nucleotides read TGTGCCAGTAGTAACAGAAGACAGGGGGAGGGGCAGCCCCAGCATTTT. This encodes CASSNRRQGEGQPQHF.

In its sample, this clone was seen many times. This chain uses TRBV19 with TRBJ1-3; TRBD1 might be the D (5 bases). Trimming stripped 9 bases from V and 0 bases from J, with 18 bases between. The CDR3 runs to 16 residues. The germline CDR1 and CDR2 sequences are LNHDA and SQIVND (reference sequence). This CDR3 reads CASREGYPRSGNTIYF. Here the CDR3 DNA reads TGTGCCAGCCGAGAGGGGTACCCACGCTCTGGAAACACCATATATTTT.

CDR3 nucleotides: TGTGCCAGCCGTATCAAACAGGGGGCGCCTAACTATGGCTACACCTTC. Residues: CASRIKQGAPNYGYTF. This chain uses TRBV18 with TRBJ1-2; the match to TRBD1 covers 9 bases. Germline V lookup: CDR1 KGHSH, CDR2 LQKENI. Losses at the gene ends were 8 bases for V and 0 bases for J; bases not matched to a gene: 10. This CDR3 is built from 16 residues.

J is TRBJ2-1 and V is TRBV5-1; no definite D call. V was cut by 7 bases and J by 5 bases, with 10 bases left in between. CDR1 SGHRS and CDR2 YFSETQ come from the germline V gene. This CDR3 spans 12 amino acids. CDR3 region: CASAQFDNEQFF. CDR3 nucleotide sequence: TGCGCCAGCGCTCAGTTCGACAATGAGCAGTTCTTC.

The chain employs TRBV9 and TRBJ2-1; TRBD2 aligns across 11 bases. V shed 2 bases, J shed 4 bases, and the junction held 2 bases outside the gene matches. This CDR3 contains 15 residues. Germline V lookup: CDR1 SGDLS, CDR2 YYNGEE. CDR3 region: CASSVSGGEYNEQFF. In DNA form, the CDR3 reads TGTGCCAGCAGCGTTAGCGGGGGGGAGTACAATGAGCAGTTCTTC.

The rearrangement uses TRBV7-9 and TRBJ2-2; D not certain. The CDR3 spans 12 residues. V was pared by 11 bases and J by 5 bases, with 12 bases between. CDR1 and CDR2 from the germline V gene are SEHNR and FQNEAQ (reference sequence). Written as DNA, the CDR3 is TGTGCCCCCGCAGGCCAAACCGGGGAGCTGTTTTTT. Its protein is CAPAGQTGELFF. The whole variable domain, remainder taken from reference TRBV7-9 and TRBJ2-2, is DTGVSQNPRHKITKRGQNVTFRCDPISEHNRLYWYRQTLGQGPEFLTYFQNEAQLEKSRLLSDRFSAERPKGSFSTLEIQRTEQGDSAMYLCAPAGQTGELFFGEGSRLTVL.

The V and J genes are TRBV4-2 and TRBJ2-3; 8 positions agree with TRBD2. V lost 1 base to trimming and J lost 3 bases; unmatched junction nucleotides: 6. Germline loops: CDR1 LGHNA, CDR2 YNFKEQ. The CDR3 is 16 amino acids. For the CDR3, the DNA is TGTGCCAGCAGCCAAGGCTCTACGGGGGGGACAGATACGCAGTATTTT. Its translation is CASSQGSTGGTDTQYF.

This clone showed up just a few times. This chain uses TRBV2 with TRBJ2-3, with D possibly TRBD2 on 6 matching bases. V gave up 7 bases and J gave up 3 bases, with 14 bases separating them. Germline V gives CDR1 SNHLY, CDR2 FYNNEI. CDR3 size: 14 residues. Written as DNA, the CDR3 is TGTGCCAGCACGCCGGGACTCCTTACAGATACGCAGTATTTT. Amino acids: CASTPGLLTDTQYF.

The table lists this clone with a count of one. The gene calls are TRBV28 and TRBJ1-4; D may be TRBD1 (5 bases). The CDR3 contains 15 residues. CDR1 and CDR2 from the germline V gene are MDHEN and SYDVKM. Between the trimmed V and J ends, which lost 3 bases and 2 bases, there was a span of 10 bases. CDR3 region: CASSFAGPTNEKLFF. The DNA for the CDR3 is TGTGCCAGCAGTTTTGCGGGACCGACTAATGAAAAACTGTTTTTT.

This clone was seen once. The chain links TRBV5-5 to TRBJ2-7; 7 positions agree with TRBD1. This CDR3 spans 13 amino acids. Trimming took 1 base from V and 3 from J; bases not matched to a gene: 1. Germline lookup yields CDR1 SGHKS and CDR2 YYEKEE (reference sequence). CDR3 amino acids: CASSLTGVYEQYF. In nucleotides, the CDR3 is TGTGCCAGCAGCTTGACAGGGGTCTACGAGCAGTACTTC.

The V and J genes are TRBV5-6 and TRBJ1-5; D not certain. The V and J ends lost 2 bases and 0 bases respectively, with 6 bases between them. This CDR3 contains 14 residues. The germline V gene has CDR1 SGHDT and CDR2 YYEEEE. CDR3 sequence reads: CASSFSHSNQPQHF. As DNA, the CDR3 is TGTGCCAGCAGCTTTAGCCATAGCAATCAGCCCCAGCATTTT.

The V call is TRBV29-1, the J call TRBJ2-5; possibly TRBD2 for D (5 bases). The CDR3 consists of 13 residues. Germline V lookup: CDR1 SQVTM, CDR2 ANQGSEA. Trimming shortened V by 4 bases and J by 3 bases, and 12 bases separated the two germline ends. CDR3 sequence reads: CSVAPLAKETQYF. CDR3 nucleotides: TGCAGCGTTGCGCCTCTAGCCAAAGAGACCCAGTACTTC. Using reference TRBV29-1 and TRBJ2-5 for the parts outside the CDR3, the full variable domain is SAVISQKPSRDICQRGTSLTIQCQVDSQVTMMFWYRQQPGQSLTLIATANQGSEATYESGFVIDKFPISRPNLTFSTLTVSNMSPEDSSIYLCSVAPLAKETQYFGPGTRLLVL.

The chain is built from TRBV29-1 and TRBJ1-1; D not certain. V was shortened by 6 bases and J by 2 bases, with 13 bases between the two germline ends. The germline V gene encodes CDR1 SQVTM and CDR2 ANQGSEA. The length of the CDR3 is 13 residues. This chain's CDR3 is CSVGVTANTEAFF. The DNA for the CDR3 is TGCAGCGTGGGCGTCACAGCCAACACTGAAGCTTTCTTT.

The genes are TRBV11-2 and TRBJ1-5, with TRBD1 identical over 7 bases. With 5 bases clipped from V and 4 bases from J, the junction kept 5 bases outside the gene matches. The CDR3 sequence is 14 residues long. Germline loops: CDR1 SGHAT, CDR2 FQNNGV. The CDR3 sequence: CASSPDRSNQPQHF. The DNA of the CDR3 is TGTGCCAGCAGCCCGGACAGGAGTAATCAGCCCCAGCATTTT.

The CDR3 sequence is CASSLPGVNSPLHF. The CDR3 DNA follows: TGTGCCAGCAGTTTACCAGGGGTAAATTCACCCCTCCACTTT. V and J are TRBV28 and TRBJ1-6; D might be TRBD1 (6 bases). Germline-derived CDR1 and CDR2 are MDHEN and SYDVKM. This CDR3 spans 14 amino acids. V gave up 2 bases and J gave up 7 bases, with 9 bases separating them.

The J gene is TRBJ1-1, the V gene TRBV4-1; D remains unclear. The CDR3 loop spans 16 amino acids. Germline values: CDR1 MGHRA, CDR2 YSYEKL. Deletions cut 4 bases from V and 0 bases from J, with 15 bases between. The CDR3 bases are TGCGCCAGCAGCCCCCCTGATCGGGGAGTGAACACTGAAGCTTTCTTT. It is translated as CASSPPDRGVNTEAFF.

This clone was picked up many times. J is TRBJ2-2 and V is TRBV6-1; no clear D gene. There are 14 residues in the CDR3. Germline V lookup: CDR1 MNHNS, CDR2 SASEGT. The V gene lost 1 base and the J gene lost 6 bases, with 9 bases spanning the gap. The DNA of the CDR3 is TGTGCCAGCAGTGAAGGAGACGGACCCGGGGAGCTGTTTTTT. Its translation is CASSEGDGPGELFF.